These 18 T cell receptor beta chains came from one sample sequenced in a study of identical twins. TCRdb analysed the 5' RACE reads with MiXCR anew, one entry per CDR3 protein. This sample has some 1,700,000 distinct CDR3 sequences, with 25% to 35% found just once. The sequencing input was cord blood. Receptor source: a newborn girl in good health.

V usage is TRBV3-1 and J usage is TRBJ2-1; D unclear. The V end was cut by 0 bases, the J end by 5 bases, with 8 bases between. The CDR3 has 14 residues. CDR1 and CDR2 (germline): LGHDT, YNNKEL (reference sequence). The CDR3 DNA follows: TGTGCCAGCAGCCAAGATTTGTACAACAATGAGCAGTTCTTC. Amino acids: CASSQDLYNNEQFF.

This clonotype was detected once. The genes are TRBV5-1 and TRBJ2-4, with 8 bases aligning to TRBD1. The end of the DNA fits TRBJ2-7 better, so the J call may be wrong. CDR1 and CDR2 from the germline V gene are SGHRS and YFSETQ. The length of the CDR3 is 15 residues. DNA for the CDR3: TGCGCCAGCAGCTTGTACTGGGACAGGTGCTACGAGCAGTACTTC. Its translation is CASSLYWDRCYEQYF.

The CDR3 loop is CASIAHNEQYF. CDR3 bases: TGTGCCAGCATAGCCCACAATGAGCAGTACTTC. V gene TRBV28 combines with J gene TRBJ2-5; D ambiguous. V shed 7 bases and J shed 11 bases, with 14 bases lying between them. CDR1 is MDHEN, CDR2 SYDVKM, per germline. The CDR3 has 11 residues.

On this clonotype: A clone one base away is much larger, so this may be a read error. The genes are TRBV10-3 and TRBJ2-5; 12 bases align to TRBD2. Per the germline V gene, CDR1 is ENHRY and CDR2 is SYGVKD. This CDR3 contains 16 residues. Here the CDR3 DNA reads TGTGCCATCAGTCCGACTAGCGGGAGATCCCAAGGGACCCAGTACTTC. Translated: CAISPTSGRSQGTQYF.

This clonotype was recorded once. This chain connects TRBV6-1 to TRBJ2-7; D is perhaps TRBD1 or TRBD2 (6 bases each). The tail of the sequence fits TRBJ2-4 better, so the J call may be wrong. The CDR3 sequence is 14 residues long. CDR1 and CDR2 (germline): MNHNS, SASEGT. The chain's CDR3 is CASTEGGSEDIQYF. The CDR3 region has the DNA TGTGCCAGCACCGAAGGGGGGAGCGAGGACATTCAGTACTTC.

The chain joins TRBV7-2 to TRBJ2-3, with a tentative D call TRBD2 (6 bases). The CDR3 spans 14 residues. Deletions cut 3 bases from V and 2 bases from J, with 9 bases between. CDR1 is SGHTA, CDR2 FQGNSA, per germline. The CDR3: CASSFRENTDTQYF. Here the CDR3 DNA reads TGTGCCAGCAGCTTTCGGGAGAACACAGATACGCAGTATTTT.

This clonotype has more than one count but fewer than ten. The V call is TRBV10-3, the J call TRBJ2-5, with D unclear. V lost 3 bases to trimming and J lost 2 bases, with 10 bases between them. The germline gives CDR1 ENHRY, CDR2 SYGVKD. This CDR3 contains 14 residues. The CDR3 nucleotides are TGTGCCATCAGTGATAGCCTAGGGCAAGAGACCCAGTACTTC. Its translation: CAISDSLGQETQYF.

CDR3 in DNA: TGTGCCAGCAGCTTAGTGGGGGCCGGGGTTCGTACGCAGTATTTT. It translates to CASSLVGAGVRTQYF. The V gene is TRBV11-2, the J gene TRBJ2-3; tentative D call: TRBD1 (6 bases). The V gene lost 1 base and the J gene lost 8 bases, with 16 bases spanning the gap. The V gene's germline CDR1 is SGHAT and CDR2 FQNNGV. CDR3 length equals 15 residues.

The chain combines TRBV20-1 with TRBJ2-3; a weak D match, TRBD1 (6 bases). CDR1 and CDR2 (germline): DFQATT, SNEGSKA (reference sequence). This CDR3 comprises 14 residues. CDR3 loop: CRAPSDSSTDTQYF. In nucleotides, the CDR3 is TGCAGGGCTCCTTCGGACAGTAGCACAGATACGCAGTATTTT.

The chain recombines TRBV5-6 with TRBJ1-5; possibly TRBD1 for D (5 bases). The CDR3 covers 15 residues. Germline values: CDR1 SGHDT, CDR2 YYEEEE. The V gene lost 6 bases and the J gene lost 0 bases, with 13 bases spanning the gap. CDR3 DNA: TGTGCCAGCACCTCCGGGGGATATAGCAATCAGCCCCAGCATTTT. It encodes CASTSGGYSNQPQHF.

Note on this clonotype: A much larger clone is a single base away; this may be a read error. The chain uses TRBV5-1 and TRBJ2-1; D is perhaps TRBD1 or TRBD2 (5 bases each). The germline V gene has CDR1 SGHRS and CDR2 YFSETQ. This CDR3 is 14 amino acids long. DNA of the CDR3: TGCGCCGGCAGCTTGGCGAGGGGCCACAATGAGCAGTTCTTC. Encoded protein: CAGSLARGHNEQFF.

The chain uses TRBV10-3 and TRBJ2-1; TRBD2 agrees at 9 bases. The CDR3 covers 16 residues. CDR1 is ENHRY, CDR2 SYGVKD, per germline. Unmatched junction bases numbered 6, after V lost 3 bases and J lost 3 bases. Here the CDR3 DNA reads TGTGCCATCAGTGATGGTCTAGCGGGGTTCTACAATGAGCAGTTCTTC. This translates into CAISDGLAGFYNEQFF.

The CDR3 sequence is CASSLFSLSPDTQYF. DNA for the CDR3: TGTGCCAGCAGCTTATTCTCGCTCAGCCCAGATACGCAGTATTTT. V usage is TRBV7-2 and J usage is TRBJ2-3; D call uncertain. The CDR3 loop spans 15 amino acids. Germline CDR1 and CDR2: SGHTA and FQGNSA. V was clipped by 2 bases and J by 4 bases, with 13 bases between them.

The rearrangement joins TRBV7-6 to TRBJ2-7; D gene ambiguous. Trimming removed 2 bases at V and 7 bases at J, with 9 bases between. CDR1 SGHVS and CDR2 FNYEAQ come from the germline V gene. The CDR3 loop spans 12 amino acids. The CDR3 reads CASSLQDNEQYF. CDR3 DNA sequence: TGTGCCAGCAGCTTACAAGACAATGAGCAGTACTTC.

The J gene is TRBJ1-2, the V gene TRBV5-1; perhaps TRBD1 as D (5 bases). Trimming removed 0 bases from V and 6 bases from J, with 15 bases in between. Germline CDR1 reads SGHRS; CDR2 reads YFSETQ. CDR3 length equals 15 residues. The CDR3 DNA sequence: TGCGCCAGCAGCTTGGGTGGCAGGGAAATAGATGGCTACACCTTC. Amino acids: CASSLGGREIDGYTF.

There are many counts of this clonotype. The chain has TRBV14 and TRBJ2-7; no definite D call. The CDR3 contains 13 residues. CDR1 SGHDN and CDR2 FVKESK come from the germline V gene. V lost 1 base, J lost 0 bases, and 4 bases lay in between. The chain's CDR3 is CASSQVNSYEQYF. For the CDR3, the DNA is TGTGCCAGCAGCCAAGTAAACTCCTACGAGCAGTACTTC.

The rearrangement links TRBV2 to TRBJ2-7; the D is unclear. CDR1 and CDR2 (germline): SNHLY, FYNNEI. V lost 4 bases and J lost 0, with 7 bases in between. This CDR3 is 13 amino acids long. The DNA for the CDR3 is TGTGCCAGCAGTGGCCAATTCTCCTACGAGCAGTACTTC. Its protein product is CASSGQFSYEQYF.

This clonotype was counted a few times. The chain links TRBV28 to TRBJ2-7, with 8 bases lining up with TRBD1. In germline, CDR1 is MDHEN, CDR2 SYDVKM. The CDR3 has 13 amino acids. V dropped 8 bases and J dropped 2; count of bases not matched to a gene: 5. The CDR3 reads CASDRTGTYEQYF. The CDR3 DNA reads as TGTGCCAGCGACCGGACAGGGACCTACGAGCAGTACTTC. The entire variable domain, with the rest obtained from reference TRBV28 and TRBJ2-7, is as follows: DVKVTQSSRYLVKRTGEKVFLECVQDMDHENMFWYRQDPGLGLRLIYFSYDVKMKEKGDIPEGYSVSREKKERFSLILESASTNQTSMYLCASDRTGTYEQYFGPGTRLTVT.